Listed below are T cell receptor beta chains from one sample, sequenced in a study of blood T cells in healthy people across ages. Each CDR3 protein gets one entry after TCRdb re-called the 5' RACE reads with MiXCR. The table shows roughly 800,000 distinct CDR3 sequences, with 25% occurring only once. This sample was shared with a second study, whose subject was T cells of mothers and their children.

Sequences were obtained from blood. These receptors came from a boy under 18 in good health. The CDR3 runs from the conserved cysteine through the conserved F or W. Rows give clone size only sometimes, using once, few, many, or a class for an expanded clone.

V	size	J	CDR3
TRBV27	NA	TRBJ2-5	CASSLETSGGKETQYF
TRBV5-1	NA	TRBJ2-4	CASSVGQTLAKNIQYF
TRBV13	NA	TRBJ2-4	CASSQTRDLKNIQYF
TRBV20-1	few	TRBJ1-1	CSARELNMGTEAFF
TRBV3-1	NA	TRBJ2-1	CASSQDRLGGDEQFF
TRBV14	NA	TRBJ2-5	CASSQGPIQETQNF
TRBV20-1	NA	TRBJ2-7	CSAQESGGFSYEQYF
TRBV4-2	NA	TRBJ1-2	CASSQENYLVVQGPLGYTF
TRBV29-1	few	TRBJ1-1	CSVSLMSLWTEAFF
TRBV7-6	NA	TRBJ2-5	CASSFPGRQETQYF
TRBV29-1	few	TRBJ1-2	CSVRKGQGYGYTF
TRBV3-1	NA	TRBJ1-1	CASSPTGLNTEAFF
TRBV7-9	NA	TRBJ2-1	CVSSPMGSGVYNEQFF
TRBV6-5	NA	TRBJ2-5	CASSYSGSHRETQYF
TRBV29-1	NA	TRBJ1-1	CSVEEGSSDTEAFF
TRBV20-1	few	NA	CSARDLGGSNEQYF
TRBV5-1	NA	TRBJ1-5	CASSPQPHSGGDQPQHF
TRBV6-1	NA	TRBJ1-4	CASRGRDGSVATNEKLFF
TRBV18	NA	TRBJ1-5	CASSPPLGPQHF
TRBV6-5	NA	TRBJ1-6	CAGGDSYNSPLHF
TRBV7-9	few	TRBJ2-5	CASSLDRVRQYF
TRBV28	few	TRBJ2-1	CAVRGTQSVYEQFF
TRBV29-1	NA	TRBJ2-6	CSVEEIGYGANVLTF
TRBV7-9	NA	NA	CASSFLPPQPDEQYF
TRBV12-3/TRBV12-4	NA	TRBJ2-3	CASSIGGATDTQYF
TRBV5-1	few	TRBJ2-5	CASREQGTETQYF
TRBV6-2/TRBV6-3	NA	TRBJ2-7	CASGSNYEQYF
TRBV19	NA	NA	CASKQGYWLNEQFF
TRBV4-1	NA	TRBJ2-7	CASSQDHGDRNYEQYF